The 2 T cell receptor beta chains given below trace back to one sample, sequenced in a study of blood T cell repertoires in COVID-19. The assay was immunoSEQ multiplex PCR, and TCRdb's table has in-frame clones only and misses some. The table has fewer than 350,000 clones, 70% to 90% seen once. The sequenced sample consisted of peripheral blood. These receptors all come from a woman in her 70s with COVID-19, enrolled during active disease.

This clone appeared a single time. The V and J genes are TRBV11-2 and TRBJ1-4, with a weak D call TRBD1 (5 bases). CDR1 is SGHAT and CDR2 is FQNNGV in the germline V gene. V lost 0 bases, J lost 8 bases, and 10 bases lay in between. This CDR3 is 14 amino acids long. Here the CDR3 reads CASSLEAGFEKLFF. CDR3 DNA sequence: TGTGCCAGCAGCTTAGAGGCAGGGTTCGAAAAACTGTTTTTT.

J is TRBJ1-2 and V is TRBV14; D may be TRBD1 (5 bases). The CDR3 contains 14 residues. Per the germline V gene, CDR1 is SGHDN and CDR2 is FVKESK. Trimming pared 3 bases from V and 1 base from J, leaving 9 bases between. This CDR3 reads CASSQSRVNYGYTF. The CDR3 DNA follows: TGTGCCAGCAGCCAGTCCAGGGTTAACTATGGCTACACCTTC.